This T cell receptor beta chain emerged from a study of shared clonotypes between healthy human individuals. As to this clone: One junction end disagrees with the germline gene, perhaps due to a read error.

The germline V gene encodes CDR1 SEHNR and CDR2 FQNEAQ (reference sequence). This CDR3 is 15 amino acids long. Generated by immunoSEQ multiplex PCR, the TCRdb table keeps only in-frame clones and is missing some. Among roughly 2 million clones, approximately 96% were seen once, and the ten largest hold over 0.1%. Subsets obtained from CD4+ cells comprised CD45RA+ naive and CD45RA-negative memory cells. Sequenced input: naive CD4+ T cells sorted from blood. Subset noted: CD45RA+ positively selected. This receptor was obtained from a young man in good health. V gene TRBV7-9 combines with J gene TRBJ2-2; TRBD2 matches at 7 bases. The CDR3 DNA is TGTGCCAGCAGCCTAGCGGCCCTCAGGACCGGGGAGCTGTTTTTT. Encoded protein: CASSLAALRTGELFF.